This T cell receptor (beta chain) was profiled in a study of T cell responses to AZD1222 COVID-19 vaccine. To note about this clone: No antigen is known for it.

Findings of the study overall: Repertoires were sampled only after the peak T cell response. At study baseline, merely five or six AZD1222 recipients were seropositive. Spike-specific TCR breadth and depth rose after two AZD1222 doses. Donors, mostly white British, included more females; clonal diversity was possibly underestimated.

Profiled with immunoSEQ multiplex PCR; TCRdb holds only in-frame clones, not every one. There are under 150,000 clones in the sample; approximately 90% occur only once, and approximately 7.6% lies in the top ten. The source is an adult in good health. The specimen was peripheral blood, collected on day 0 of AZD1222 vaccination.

The CDR3 DNA sequence: TGTGCCACCAAGGGGGAGTCTGGGGCCAACGTCCTGACTTTC. Protein: CATKGESGANVLTF. V and J are TRBV6-5 and TRBJ2-6; D may be TRBD1 (6 bases). The CDR3 is made up of 14 amino acids. CDR1 MNHEY and CDR2 SVGAGI come from the germline V gene. The V end was cut by 10 bases, the J end by 1 base, with 11 bases between.